The next 5 T cell receptor beta chains were all read from a single sample in a study of T cells after yellow fever vaccination. MiXCR, applied by TCRdb to the 5' RACE reads, yields one record per CDR3 protein. The table includes 200,000 to 250,000 distinct CDR3 sequences, around 3.1% detected once. The material was CD4+ T cells sorted from PBMCs, obtained 10 days after the yellow fever booster vaccination. The origin of the receptors is a man between 18 and 29 years old who received the YFV17D yellow fever vaccine.

The chain carries TRBV12-3 or TRBV12-4 and TRBJ1-3; TRBD1 matches 7 bases. V gave up 6 bases and J gave up 4 bases; unmatched junction bases: 9. The CDR3 has 15 amino acids. The CDR3 here is CASRPTGATGNTIYF. Here the CDR3 DNA reads TGTGCCAGCAGGCCAACAGGGGCCACGGGAAACACCATATATTTT.

Many counts were recorded for this clonotype. CDR3 amino acids: CASSPSTGQTEAFF. The CDR3 DNA sequence: TGCGCCAGCAGCCCATCTACAGGGCAGACTGAAGCTTTCTTT. The rearrangement joins TRBV5-1 to TRBJ1-1; tentatively, D is TRBD1 (6 bases). CDR1 is SGHRS and CDR2 is YFSETQ in the germline V gene. The V gene lost 4 bases and the J gene lost 5 bases, with 15 bases spanning the gap. This CDR3 region has 14 residues.

The genes are TRBV6-5 and TRBJ1-6, with D unresolved. Germline V gene data show CDR1 as MNHEY and CDR2 as SVGAGI. This CDR3 has 12 amino acids. Deletions cut 4 bases from V and 12 bases from J, with 10 bases between. The CDR3 region has the DNA TGTGCCAGCAGTTCCCTCGGGGAACCCCTCCACTTT. Translation: CASSSLGEPLHF.

This clonotype was seen ten or more times. This chain connects TRBV20-1 to TRBJ2-2; 7 positions agree with TRBD2. V shed 2 bases and J 0 bases; nucleotides not matched to a gene: 6. The CDR3 runs to 16 residues. The germline V gene has CDR1 DFQATT and CDR2 SNEGSKA (reference sequence). The CDR3 sequence is CSARQAGRPNTGELFF. The CDR3, as DNA: TGCAGTGCTAGACAAGCGGGGCGTCCGAACACCGGGGAGCTGTTTTTT.

The table lists this clonotype with many counts. The chain is built from TRBV5-1 and TRBJ2-5; a weak D match, TRBD1 (5 bases). This CDR3 has 17 residues. Germline V lookup: CDR1 SGHRS, CDR2 YFSETQ. Trimming took 0 bases from V and 1 from J, leaving 16 bases between them. CDR3 nucleotides: TGCGCCAGCAGCTTGGATGCGGCAGGGCTCCTCCAAGAGACCCAGTACTTC. Its translation: CASSLDAAGLLQETQYF.